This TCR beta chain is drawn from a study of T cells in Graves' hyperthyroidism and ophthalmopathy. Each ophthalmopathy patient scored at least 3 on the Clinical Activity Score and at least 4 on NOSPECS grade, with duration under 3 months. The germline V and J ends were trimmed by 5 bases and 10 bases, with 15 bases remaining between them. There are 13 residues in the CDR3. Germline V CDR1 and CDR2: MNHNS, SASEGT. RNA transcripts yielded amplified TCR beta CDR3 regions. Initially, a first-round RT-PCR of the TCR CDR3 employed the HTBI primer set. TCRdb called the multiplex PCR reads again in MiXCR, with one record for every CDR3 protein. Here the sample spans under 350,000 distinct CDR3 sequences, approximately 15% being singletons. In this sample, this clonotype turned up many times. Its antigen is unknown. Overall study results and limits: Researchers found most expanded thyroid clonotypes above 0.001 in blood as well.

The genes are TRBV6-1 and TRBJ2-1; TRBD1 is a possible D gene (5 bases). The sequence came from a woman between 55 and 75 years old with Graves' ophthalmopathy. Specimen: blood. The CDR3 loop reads CASSFGRAREQFF. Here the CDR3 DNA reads TGTGCCAGCAGTTTCGGCAGGGCTAGGGAGCAGTTCTTC.